The 18 T cell receptor beta chains below come from one sample, sequenced in a study of cytomegalovirus exposure and HLA in healthy donors. This PCR relied on a set of 60 Vbeta primers and 13 Jbeta primers. Generated by immunoSEQ multiplex PCR, the TCRdb table keeps only in-frame clones and is missing some. Among about 150,000 clones, about 83% were seen once, and the ten largest hold 4%. Sample: PBMCs. The receptors come from a woman aged 40 to 50 in good health and CMV-seronegative.

The chain has TRBV6-6 and TRBJ1-2, with D possibly TRBD1 on 5 matching bases. V lost 2 bases and J 4 bases, leaving 14 bases between the germline ends. From germline, CDR1 is MNHNY and CDR2 SVGAGI (reference sequence). This CDR3 spans 15 amino acids. CDR3 bases: TGTGCCAGCAGTTACCCGACAGTCGCAGGCTATGGCTACACCTTC. This translates into CASSYPTVAGYGYTF.

V and J are TRBV5-4 and TRBJ1-1; 7 bases align to TRBD1. CDR1 SGHNT and CDR2 YYREEE come from the germline V gene (reference sequence). Trimming cost V 4 bases and J 0 bases; bases outside gene matches: 6. The CDR3 is made up of 15 amino acids. Here the CDR3 reads CASSVTGALNTEAFF. The CDR3, as DNA: TGTGCCAGCAGCGTTACAGGGGCCCTGAACACTGAAGCTTTCTTT. Full variable domain (remainder filled in from reference TRBV5-4 and TRBJ1-1): ETGVTQSPTHLIKTRGQQVTLRCSSQSGHNTVSWYQQALGQGPQFIFQYYREEENGRGNFPPRFSGLQFPNYSSELNVNALELDDSALYLCASSVTGALNTEAFFGQGTRLTVV.

A few counts support this clone. As DNA, the CDR3 is TGCGCCAGCAGCTTGGGACAGGGTCTCGGAGGCTACACCTTC. Protein product: CASSLGQGLGGYTF. This chain joins TRBV5-1 and TRBJ1-2; TRBD1 agrees at 7 bases. From germline, CDR1 is SGHRS and CDR2 YFSETQ. The CDR3 has 14 amino acids. V dropped 0 bases and J dropped 8; count of bases not matched to a gene: 7.

The V gene is TRBV29-1, the J gene TRBJ1-2; TRBD1 matches at 9 bases. Germline V lookup: CDR1 SQVTM, CDR2 ANQGSEA. The trim removed 6 bases at V and 4 bases at J, leaving 3 bases unmatched. There are 12 residues in the CDR3. The CDR3 sequence is CSVGQGSYGYTF. The CDR3 DNA follows: TGCAGCGTCGGACAGGGGAGCTATGGCTACACCTTC.

The V gene is TRBV28, the J gene TRBJ2-6; 7 bases are shared with TRBD1. Germline lookup yields CDR1 MDHEN and CDR2 SYDVKM. J gave up 2 bases and V 3 bases, and 1 base lay outside the gene matches. The CDR3 spans 15 residues. Here the CDR3 DNA reads TGTGCCAGCAGTTTCGACAGGGCTGGGGCCAACGTCCTGACTTTC. This gives the protein CASSFDRAGANVLTF.

The sample holds a few counts of this clone. This chain joins TRBV5-1 and TRBJ1-1; D is ambiguous. Trimming removed 3 bases from V and 0 bases from J, with 21 bases in between. This CDR3 has 18 amino acids. Germline assignment: CDR1 SGHRS and CDR2 YFSETQ. The CDR3 reads CASSSRGDWRIMNTEAFF. In nucleotides, the CDR3 is TGCGCCAGCAGCTCCCGGGGAGATTGGAGAATAATGAACACTGAAGCTTTCTTT.

The J gene is TRBJ2-3, the V gene TRBV10-3, with 9 bases aligning to TRBD1. This CDR3 contains 15 residues. Germline V gene sequence: CDR1 ENHRY, CDR2 SYGVKD. V dropped 6 bases and J dropped 4; count of bases not matched to a gene: 8. The CDR3 DNA reads TGTGCCATCAGACCGGGACAGGGAATCTCAGATACGCAGTATTTT. As protein: CAIRPGQGISDTQYF.

This clone was detected only a few times. This rearrangement joins TRBV6-1 to TRBJ2-2, with TRBD2 identical over 8 bases. The CDR3 has 15 amino acids. CDR1 is MNHNS, CDR2 SASEGT, per germline. J gave up 4 bases and V 7 bases, and 8 bases lay outside the gene matches. CDR3 in DNA: TGTGCCAGCACCCCCGGGGGGGCGAGCACCGGGGAGCTGTTTTTT. Encoded protein: CASTPGGASTGELFF.

The chain carries TRBV27 and TRBJ1-2; 7 bases agree with TRBD1. This CDR3 has 12 amino acids. The germline V gene has CDR1 MNHEY and CDR2 SMNVEV (reference sequence). J was trimmed by 7 bases and V by 7 bases; bases with no gene match: 6. This CDR3 is CASKEGALGYTF. Here the CDR3 DNA reads TGTGCCAGCAAGGAGGGGGCGCTTGGCTACACCTTC.

V usage is TRBV30 and J usage is TRBJ1-2; 7 bases are shared with TRBD1. CDR3 size: 13 residues. J lost 8 bases, V lost 5 bases, and 11 bases had no gene match. Per the germline V gene, CDR1 is GTSNPN and CDR2 is SVGIG (reference sequence). CDR3 sequence: CAWSTGMLVGYTF. The CDR3 nucleotides are TGTGCCTGGTCGACAGGGATGTTAGTCGGCTACACCTTC.

This chain connects TRBV7-8 to TRBJ1-5; tentative D call: TRBD1 (6 bases). Germline CDR1 and CDR2: SGHVS and FQNEAQ. The CDR3 loop spans 15 amino acids. The V gene lost 2 bases and the J gene lost 2 bases, with 10 bases spanning the gap. CDR3 bases: TGTGCCAGCAGCTTATCAGGGGTGGGCAATCAGCCCCAGCATTTT. Translation: CASSLSGVGNQPQHF.

For the CDR3, the DNA is TGTGCCAGCAGTTCGGGGGGCCGGGCTGAAAAACTGTTTTTT. Translation: CASSSGGRAEKLFF. The genes are TRBV27 and TRBJ1-4; weak D call: TRBD1 (6 bases). Per the germline V gene, CDR1 is MNHEY and CDR2 is SMNVEV (reference sequence). The CDR3 runs to 14 residues. V lost 4 bases and J lost 7, with 13 bases in between. The full variable domain, its missing parts supplied by reference TRBV27 and TRBJ1-4, is EAQVTQNPRYLITVTGKKLTVTCSQNMNHEYMSWYRQDPGLGLRQIYYSMNVEVTDKGDVPEGYKVSRKEKRNFPLILESPSPNQTSLYFCASSSGGRAEKLFFGSGTQLSVL.

The rearrangement uses TRBV11-2 and TRBJ1-1; a possible D gene is TRBD1 (6 bases). V lost 2 bases and J 3 bases, leaving 13 bases between the germline ends. The CDR3 totals 15 residues. The germline V gene has CDR1 SGHAT and CDR2 FQNNGV. The CDR3 region is CASSLRPEGDTEAFF. CDR3 DNA: TGTGCCAGCAGCTTAAGGCCCGAGGGGGACACTGAAGCTTTCTTT. The whole variable domain, filled in from reference TRBV11-2 and TRBJ1-1, reads EAGVAQSPRYKIIEKRQSVAFWCNPISGHATLYWYQQILGQGPKLLIQFQNNGVVDDSQLPKDRFSAERLKGVDSTLKIQPAKLEDSAVYLCASSLRPEGDTEAFFGQGTRLTVV.

The chain has TRBV5-1 and TRBJ1-1, with TRBD1 as a possible D gene (5 bases). The CDR3 is made up of 15 amino acids. V lost 2 bases, J lost 4 bases, and 15 bases lay in between. Germline CDR1 and CDR2: SGHRS and YFSETQ. The CDR3, as DNA: TGCGCCAGCAGCTTTCTGGGGGGGATCGGCACTGAAGCTTTCTTT. Protein sequence: CASSFLGGIGTEAFF.

The gene calls are TRBV5-1 and TRBJ2-3; D possibly corresponds to TRBD1 (5 bases). Trimming left V 0 bases short and J 1 base short, with 9 bases between. The CDR3 spans 15 residues. From germline, CDR1 is SGHRS and CDR2 YFSETQ. The CDR3 DNA reads TGCGCCAGCAGCTTGGAGACAGCCCGCACAGATACGCAGTATTTT. Protein: CASSLETARTDTQYF.

The rearrangement uses TRBV30 and TRBJ1-2; 9 bases are a match to TRBD1. Unmatched junction bases numbered 8, after V lost 1 base and J lost 8 bases. The CDR3 is 14 residues long. CDR1 is GTSNPN and CDR2 is SVGIG in the germline V gene (reference sequence). Written as DNA, the CDR3 is TGTGCCTGGAGTGGTTTGGGACAGGGAAACGGCTACACCTTC. This translates into CAWSGLGQGNGYTF.

This clone was found once. Here the CDR3 DNA reads TGTGCCAGCAGTTTAATTTGGGCAGGGCCCTCTGGAAACACCATATATTTT. It specifies CASSLIWAGPSGNTIYF. The V gene is TRBV28, the J gene TRBJ1-3; a possible D gene is TRBD1 (5 bases). Germline CDR1 MDHEN, CDR2 SYDVKM. This CDR3 has 17 amino acids. V lost 2 bases to trimming and J lost 0 bases, with 14 bases between them.

The rearrangement links TRBV30 to TRBJ1-1; D perhaps matches TRBD1 (6 bases). The CDR3 has 14 residues. V lost 5 bases, J lost 0 bases, and 13 bases lay in between. In germline, CDR1 is GTSNPN, CDR2 SVGIG (reference sequence). The CDR3 loop reads CAWDGQPMNTEAFF. The CDR3, as DNA: TGTGCCTGGGACGGACAGCCCATGAACACTGAAGCTTTCTTT.